The sequence of this T cell receptor (beta chain) was determined in a study of shared clonotypes between healthy human individuals. V was pared by 2 bases and J by 0 bases, with 11 bases between. The CDR3 spans 17 residues. The germline CDR1 and CDR2 sequences are KGHSH and LQKENI. Repertoires were generated with immunoSEQ multiplex PCR, while TCRdb's copy carries only in-frame clones and drops some. Of around 2.3 million clones in the sample, roughly 95% were seen once. Sample: naive CD4+ T cells sorted from blood. Stated subset: CD45RA+ positively selected. The sequence was collected from a young man in good health. V usage is TRBV18 and J usage is TRBJ2-6; D unresolved. DNA of the CDR3: TGTGCCAGCTCACCAGTCTTGCAGAACTCTGGGGCCAACGTCCTGACTTTC. Its protein product is CASSPVLQNSGANVLTF.